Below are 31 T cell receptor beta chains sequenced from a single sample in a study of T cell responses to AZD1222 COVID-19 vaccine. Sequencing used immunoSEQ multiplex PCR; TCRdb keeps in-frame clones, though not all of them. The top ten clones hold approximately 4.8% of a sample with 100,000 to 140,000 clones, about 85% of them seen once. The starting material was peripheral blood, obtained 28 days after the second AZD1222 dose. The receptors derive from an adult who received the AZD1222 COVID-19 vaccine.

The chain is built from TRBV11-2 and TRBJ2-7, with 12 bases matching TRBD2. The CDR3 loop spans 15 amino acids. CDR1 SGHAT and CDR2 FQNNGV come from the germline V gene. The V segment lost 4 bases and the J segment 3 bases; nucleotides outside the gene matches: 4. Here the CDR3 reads CASSSLAGGLYEQYF. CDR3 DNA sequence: TGTGCCAGCAGCTCCCTAGCGGGGGGGCTCTACGAGCAGTACTTC.

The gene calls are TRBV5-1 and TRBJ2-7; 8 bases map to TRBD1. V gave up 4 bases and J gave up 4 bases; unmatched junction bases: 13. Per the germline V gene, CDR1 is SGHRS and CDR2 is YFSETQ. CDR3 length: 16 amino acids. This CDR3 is CASSGGTGPPTYEQYF. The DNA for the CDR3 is TGCGCCAGCAGCGGAGGGACAGGACCCCCCACTTACGAGCAGTACTTC.

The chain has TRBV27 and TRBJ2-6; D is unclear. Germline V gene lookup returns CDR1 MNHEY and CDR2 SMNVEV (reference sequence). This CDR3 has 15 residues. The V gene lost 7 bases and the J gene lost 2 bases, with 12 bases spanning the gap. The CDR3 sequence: CASMSSAAGANVLTF. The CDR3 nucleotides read TGTGCCAGCATGTCGTCGGCTGCTGGGGCCAACGTCCTGACTTTC.

The CDR3, as DNA: TGTGCCTGGAGTTGGGGAGGGAGCTCGGGGAGTTCACCCCTCCACTTT. This translates into CAWSWGGSSGSSPLHF. This chain connects TRBV30 to TRBJ1-6; D is undetermined. Trimming removed 2 bases at V and 9 bases at J, with 20 bases between. The CDR3 extends over 16 amino acids. The germline V gene has CDR1 GTSNPN and CDR2 SVGIG (reference sequence).

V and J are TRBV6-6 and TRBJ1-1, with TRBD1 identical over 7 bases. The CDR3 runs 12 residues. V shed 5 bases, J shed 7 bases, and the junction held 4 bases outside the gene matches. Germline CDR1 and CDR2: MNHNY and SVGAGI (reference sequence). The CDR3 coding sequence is TGTGCCAGCAGTACGGGACAGAGTGAAGCTTTCTTT. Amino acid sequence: CASSTGQSEAFF.

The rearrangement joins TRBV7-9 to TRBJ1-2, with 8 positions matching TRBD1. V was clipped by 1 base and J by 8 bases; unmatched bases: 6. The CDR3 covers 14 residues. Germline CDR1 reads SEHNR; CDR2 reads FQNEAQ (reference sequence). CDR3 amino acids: CASSLGQGATGYTF. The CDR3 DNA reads TGTGCCAGCAGCTTAGGTCAGGGGGCGACCGGCTACACCTTC.

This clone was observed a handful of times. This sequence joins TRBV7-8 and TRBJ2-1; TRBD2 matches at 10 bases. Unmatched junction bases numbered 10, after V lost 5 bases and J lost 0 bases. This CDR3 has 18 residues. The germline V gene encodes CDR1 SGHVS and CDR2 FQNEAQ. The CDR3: CASSPTSGATSSYNEQFF. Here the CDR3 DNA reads TGTGCCAGCAGCCCTACTAGCGGGGCAACAAGCTCCTACAATGAGCAGTTCTTC. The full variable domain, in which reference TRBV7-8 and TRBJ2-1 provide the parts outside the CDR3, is GAGVSQSPRYKVAKRGQDVALRCDPISGHVSLFWYQQALGQGPEFLTYFQNEAQLDKSGLPSDRFFAERPEGSVSTLKIQRTQQEDSAVYLCASSPTSGATSSYNEQFFGPGTRLTVL.

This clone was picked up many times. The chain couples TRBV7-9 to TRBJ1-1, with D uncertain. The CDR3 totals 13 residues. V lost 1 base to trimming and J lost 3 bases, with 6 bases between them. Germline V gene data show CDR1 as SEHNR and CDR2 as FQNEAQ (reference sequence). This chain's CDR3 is CASSLEHYTEAFF. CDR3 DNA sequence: TGTGCCAGCAGCTTAGAGCATTACACTGAAGCTTTCTTT. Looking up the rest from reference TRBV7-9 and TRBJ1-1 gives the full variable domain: DTGVSQNPRHKITKRGQNVTFRCDPISEHNRLYWYRQTLGQGPEFLTYFQNEAQLEKSRLLSDRFSAERPKGSFSTLEIQRTEQGDSAMYLCASSLEHYTEAFFGQGTRLTVV.

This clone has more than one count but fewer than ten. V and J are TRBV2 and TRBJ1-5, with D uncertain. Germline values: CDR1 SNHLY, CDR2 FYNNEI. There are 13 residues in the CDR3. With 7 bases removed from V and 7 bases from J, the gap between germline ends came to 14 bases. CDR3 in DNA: TGTGCCAGCAATCTTGAGATGGCCCAGCCCCAGCATTTT. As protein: CASNLEMAQPQHF.

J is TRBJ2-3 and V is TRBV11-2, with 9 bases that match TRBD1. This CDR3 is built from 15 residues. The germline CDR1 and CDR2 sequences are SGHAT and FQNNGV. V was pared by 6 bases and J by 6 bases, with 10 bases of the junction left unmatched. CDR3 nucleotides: TGTGCCAGCAGATCGCTCCGGGACAGGGACGATACGCAGTATTTT. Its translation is CASRSLRDRDDTQYF.

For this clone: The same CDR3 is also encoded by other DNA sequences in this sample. CDR3 in amino acids: CASSFPGSNQPQHF. As DNA, the CDR3 is TGTGCCAGTTCCTTCCCCGGGAGCAATCAGCCCCAGCATTTT. V usage is TRBV28 and J usage is TRBJ1-5; D unclear. CDR3 length: 14 amino acids. V was cut by 9 bases and J by 1 base, with 13 bases left in between. Germline CDR1 MDHEN, CDR2 SYDVKM.

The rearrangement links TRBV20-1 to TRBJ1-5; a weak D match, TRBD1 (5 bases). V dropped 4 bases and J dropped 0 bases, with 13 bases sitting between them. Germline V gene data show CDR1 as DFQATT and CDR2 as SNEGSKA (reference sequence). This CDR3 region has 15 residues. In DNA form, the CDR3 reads TGCAGTGCTAATGAAGGGGCTAATAGCAATCAGCCCCAGCATTTT. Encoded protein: CSANEGANSNQPQHF.

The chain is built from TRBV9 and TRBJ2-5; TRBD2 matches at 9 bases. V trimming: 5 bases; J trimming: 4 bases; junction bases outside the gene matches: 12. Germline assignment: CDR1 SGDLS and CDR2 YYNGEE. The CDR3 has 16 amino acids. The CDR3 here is CASSASGGGALETQYF. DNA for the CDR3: TGTGCCAGCAGTGCCTCCGGCGGGGGGGCCTTAGAGACCCAGTACTTC.

The CDR3 DNA reads TGTGCCAGCAGTCTTGGACAGGGAAATAACTATGGCTACACCTTC. It is translated as CASSLGQGNNYGYTF. The chain couples TRBV6-5 to TRBJ1-2; 8 positions match TRBD1. V lost 5 bases and J lost 1; bases outside the gene matches: 6. Germline values: CDR1 MNHEY, CDR2 SVGAGI. The CDR3 runs 15 residues.

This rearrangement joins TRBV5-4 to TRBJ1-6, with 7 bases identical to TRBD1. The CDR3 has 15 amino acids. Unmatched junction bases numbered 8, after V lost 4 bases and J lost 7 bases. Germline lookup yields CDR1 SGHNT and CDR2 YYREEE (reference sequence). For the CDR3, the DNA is TGTGCCAGCAGCCATAACCGACAGGGCAATTCACCCCTCCACTTT. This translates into CASSHNRQGNSPLHF.

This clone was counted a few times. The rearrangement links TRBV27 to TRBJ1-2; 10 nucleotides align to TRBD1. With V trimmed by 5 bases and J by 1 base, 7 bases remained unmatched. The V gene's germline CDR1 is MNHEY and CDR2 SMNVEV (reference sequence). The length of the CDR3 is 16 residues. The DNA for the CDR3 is TGTGCCAGCAGTAAACGGACAGGGGGGAGTAACTATGGCTACACCTTC. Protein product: CASSKRTGGSNYGYTF.

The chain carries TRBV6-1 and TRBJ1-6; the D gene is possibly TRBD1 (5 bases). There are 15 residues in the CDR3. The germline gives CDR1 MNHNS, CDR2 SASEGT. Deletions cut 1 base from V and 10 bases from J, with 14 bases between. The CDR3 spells CASSEVRFGGSPLHF. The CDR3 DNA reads TGTGCCAGCAGTGAAGTTCGCTTCGGGGGGTCACCCCTCCACTTT.

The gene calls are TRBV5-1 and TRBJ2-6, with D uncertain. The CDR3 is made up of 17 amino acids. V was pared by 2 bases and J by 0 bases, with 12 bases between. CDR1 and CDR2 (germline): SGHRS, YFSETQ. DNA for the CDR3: TGCGCCAGCAGCTTAGGAGTTACCCGCTCTGGGGCCAACGTCCTGACTTTC. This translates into CASSLGVTRSGANVLTF.

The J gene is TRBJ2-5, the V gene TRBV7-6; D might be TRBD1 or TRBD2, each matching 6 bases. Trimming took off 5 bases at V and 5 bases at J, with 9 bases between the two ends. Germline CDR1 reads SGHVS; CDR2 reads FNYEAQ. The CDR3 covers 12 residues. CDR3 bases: TGTGCCAGCAGCCAAGGGGGGGAGACCCAGTACTTC. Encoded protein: CASSQGGETQYF. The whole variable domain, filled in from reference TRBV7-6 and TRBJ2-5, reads GAGVSQSPRYKVTKRGQDVALRCDPISGHVSLYWYRQALGQGPEFLTYFNYEAQQDKSGLPNDRFSAERPEGSISTLTIQRTEQRDSAMYRCASSQGGETQYFGPGTRLLVL.

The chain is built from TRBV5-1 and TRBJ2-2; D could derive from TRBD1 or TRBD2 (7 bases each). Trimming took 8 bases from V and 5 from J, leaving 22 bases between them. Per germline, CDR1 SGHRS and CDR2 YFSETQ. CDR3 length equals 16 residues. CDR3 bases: TGCGCCAGTCTACCCGGGACAGCGGGGCAGACCGGGGAGCTGTTTTTT. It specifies CASLPGTAGQTGELFF.

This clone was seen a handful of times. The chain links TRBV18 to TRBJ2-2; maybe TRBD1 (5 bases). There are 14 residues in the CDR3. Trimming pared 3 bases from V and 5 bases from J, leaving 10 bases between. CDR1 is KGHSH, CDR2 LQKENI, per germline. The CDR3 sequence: CASSPSGITGELFF. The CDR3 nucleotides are TGTGCCAGCTCACCTTCAGGGATAACCGGGGAGCTGTTTTTT. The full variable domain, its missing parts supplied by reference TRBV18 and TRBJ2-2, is NAGVMQNPRHLVRRRGQEARLRCSPMKGHSHVYWYRQLPEEGLKFMVYLQKENIIDESGMPKERFSAEFPKEGPSILRIQQVVRGDSAAYFCASSPSGITGELFFGEGSRLTVL.

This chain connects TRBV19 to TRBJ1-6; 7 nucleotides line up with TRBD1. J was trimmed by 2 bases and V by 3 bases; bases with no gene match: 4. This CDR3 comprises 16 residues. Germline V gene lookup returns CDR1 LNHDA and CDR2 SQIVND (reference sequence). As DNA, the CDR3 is TGTGCCAGTAGTATTTTTACAGGGGCCTATAATTCACCCCTCCACTTT. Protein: CASSIFTGAYNSPLHF.

CDR3 sequence (DNA): TGTGCCAGCAGCTTAGGGACAGGGGGCCTCAATGAGCAGTTCTTC. The encoded protein is CASSLGTGGLNEQFF. The genes are TRBV7-8 and TRBJ2-1; 11 nucleotides line up with TRBD1. Germline V gene sequence: CDR1 SGHVS, CDR2 FQNEAQ. After removal of 1 base from V and 6 bases from J, the junction contained 2 bases not matched to a gene. The CDR3 runs to 15 residues.

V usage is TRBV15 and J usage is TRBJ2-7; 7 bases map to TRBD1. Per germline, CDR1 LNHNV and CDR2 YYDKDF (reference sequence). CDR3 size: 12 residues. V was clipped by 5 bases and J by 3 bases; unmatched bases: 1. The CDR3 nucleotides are TGTGCCACCAGCCGGGACAGCTACGAGCAGTACTTC. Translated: CATSRDSYEQYF.

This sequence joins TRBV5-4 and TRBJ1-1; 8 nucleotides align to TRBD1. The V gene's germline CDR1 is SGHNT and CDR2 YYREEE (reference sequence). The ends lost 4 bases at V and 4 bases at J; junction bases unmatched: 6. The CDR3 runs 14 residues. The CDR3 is CASSERQGLTEAFF. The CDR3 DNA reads TGTGCCAGCAGCGAACGACAGGGGCTCACTGAAGCTTTCTTT.

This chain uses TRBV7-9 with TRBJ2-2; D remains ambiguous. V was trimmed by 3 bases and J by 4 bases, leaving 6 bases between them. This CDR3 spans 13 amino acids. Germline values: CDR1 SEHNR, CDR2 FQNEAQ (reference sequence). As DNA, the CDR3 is TGTGCCAGCAGCTTGCAGCTCACCGGGGAGCTGTTTTTT. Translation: CASSLQLTGELFF.

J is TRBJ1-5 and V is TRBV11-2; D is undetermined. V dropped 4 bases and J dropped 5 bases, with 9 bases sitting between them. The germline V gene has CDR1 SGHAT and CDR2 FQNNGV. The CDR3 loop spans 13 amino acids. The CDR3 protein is CASSSARYQPQHF. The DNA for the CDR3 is TGTGCCAGCAGCTCGGCCCGATATCAGCCCCAGCATTTT. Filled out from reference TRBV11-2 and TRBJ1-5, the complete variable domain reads EAGVAQSPRYKIIEKRQSVAFWCNPISGHATLYWYQQILGQGPKLLIQFQNNGVVDDSQLPKDRFSAERLKGVDSTLKIQPAKLEDSAVYLCASSSARYQPQHFGDGTRLSIL.

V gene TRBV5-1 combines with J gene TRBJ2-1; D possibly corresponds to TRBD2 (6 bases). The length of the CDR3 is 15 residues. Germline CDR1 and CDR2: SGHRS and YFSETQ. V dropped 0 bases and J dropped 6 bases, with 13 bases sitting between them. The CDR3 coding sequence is TGCGCCAGCAGCTTGGTGGAGGGACGGGTCAATGAGCAGTTCTTC. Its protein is CASSLVEGRVNEQFF. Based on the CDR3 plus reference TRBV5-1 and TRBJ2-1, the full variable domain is KAGVTQTPRYLIKTRGQQVTLSCSPISGHRSVSWYQQTPGQGLQFLFEYFSETQRNKGNFPGRFSGRQFSNSRSEMNVSTLELGDSALYLCASSLVEGRVNEQFFGPGTRLTVL.

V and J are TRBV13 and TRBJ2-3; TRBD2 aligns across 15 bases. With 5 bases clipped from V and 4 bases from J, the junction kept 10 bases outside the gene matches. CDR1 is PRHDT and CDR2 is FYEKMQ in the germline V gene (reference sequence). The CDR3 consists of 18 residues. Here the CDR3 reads CASSLAGLAGGYADTQYF. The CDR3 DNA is TGTGCCAGCAGCCTCGCGGGACTAGCGGGGGGATACGCAGATACGCAGTATTTT.

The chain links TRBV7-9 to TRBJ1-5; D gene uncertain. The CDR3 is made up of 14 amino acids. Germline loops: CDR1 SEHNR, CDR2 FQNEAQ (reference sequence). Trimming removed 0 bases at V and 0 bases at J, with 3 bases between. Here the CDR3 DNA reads TGTGCCAGCAGCTTAGCGCATAGCAATCAGCCCCAGCATTTT. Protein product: CASSLAHSNQPQHF.

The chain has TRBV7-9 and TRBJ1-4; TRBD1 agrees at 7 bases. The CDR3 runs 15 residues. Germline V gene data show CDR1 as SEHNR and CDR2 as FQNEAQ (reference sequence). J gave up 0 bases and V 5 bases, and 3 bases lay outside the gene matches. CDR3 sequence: CASSPGTATNEKLFF. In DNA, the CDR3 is TGTGCCAGCAGCCCCGGGACAGCAACTAATGAAAAACTGTTTTTT.